This record looks at one T cell receptor (beta chain) sequence and its context. This sample was taken from a study of sequential checkpoint blockade in melanoma. Study in general: Arm A got nivolumab then ipilimumab; arm B the reverse, 1:1. After both sequences, patients received maintenance nivolumab.

Stated treatment: randomized to nivolumab then ipilimumab (arm A) or the reverse (arm B). From thawed PBMCs, live CD3+CD8+ cells negative for CD19 and CD56 were sorted. The CDR3 has 12 amino acids. Germline V gives CDR1 SGHNT, CDR2 YENEEA. The V end was cut by 2 bases, the J end by 7 bases, with 6 bases between. Profiled with immunoSEQ multiplex PCR; TCRdb holds only in-frame clones, not every one. The repertoire consists of more than 15,000 clones, with 65% to 75% occurring once and the leading ten covering about an eighth. The rearrangement joins TRBV11-3 to TRBJ2-1; D ambiguous. The sequencing used CD8+ T cells sorted from blood (inferred from file names), collected from a patient given nivolumab and ipilimumab in sequence. The TCR originated in a human donor with melanoma. The CDR3 loop is CASSLLENEQFF. For the CDR3, the DNA is TGTGCCAGCAGCTTATTGGAGAATGAGCAGTTCTTC. The full variable domain, rest sourced from reference TRBV11-3 and TRBJ2-1, is EAGVVQSPRYKIIEKKQPVAFWCNPISGHNTLYWYLQNLGQGPELLIRYENEEAVDDSQLPKDRFSAERLKGVDSTLKIQPAELGDSAVYLCASSLLENEQFFGPGTRLTVL.